This entry is about one T cell receptor beta chain. The clone's antigen remains unknown. Base-call qualities are not available, and no considerably larger clone is one nucleotide away. The immunoSEQ Assay, a bias-controlled multiplex PCR, was used to amplify TCRbeta CDR3 regions from genomic DNA. In the source study's methods: The number of nucleated cells in each sample was estimated by amplification of reference gene primers within the assay. To quantify the absolute abundance of each unique TCRbeta CDR3 rearrangement, sequence reads were collapsed and filtered. For each sample, productive Simpson clonality was calculated by taking the square root of Simpson's diversity index across productive rearrangements. TCRdb mirrors the immuneACCESS table, restricted to in-frame sequences. Some clones are absent from its copies; in checked studies, under half trace to an unresolved V gene, and the reason for the others is unknown. Clonal size and the V and J genes are those of that table, whereas D and trimming came from the DNA. This sample holds fewer than 250,000 clones; around 85% were observed only once. The top ten clonotypes cover 3.5% to 4.5% of the sample.

These data are taken from a study of blood T cell repertoires in COVID-19 (dated by TCRdb to about 2020). Context from the whole study: Samples from collaborators originated in the United States, Italy and Spain and spanned both the acute and convalescent phases of COVID-19. Nearly every sample came with metadata listing a de-identified subject ID, COVID-19 status, age in years and sex. The repertoires were released in a freely available public database intended as a resource for research on the immune response to SARS-CoV-2. The dataset comprised deeply sampled blood TCRbeta repertoires from subjects exposed to, actively infected with, or recovered from COVID-19. Samples came from the ongoing ImmuneRACE study (first 160 participants) plus 1,254 subjects from 6 global collaborators. Where HLA class I and class II types were available, the types were taken from metadata supplied by the sample provider, not from assay-based typing. The material from the prospective study consisted of cDNA or gDNA derived from T cells, B-cell-depleted T cells, or PBMCs. Study-wide conclusions, independent of this receptor: Clinical and demographic metadata were provided uncurated, with the amount varying by source and participant.

Participants in the prospective study were enrolled through a virtual design, were aged roughly 18 to 90 years, and lived in approximately 24 United States geographic areas. In the prospective study, participants were assigned to cohorts based on the clinical history participants reported in a screening survey and a study questionnaire. In the prospective study, whole blood, serum and a nasopharyngeal or oropharyngeal swab were collected from each participant by mobile phlebotomists. Over a roughly two-month period, participants in the prospective study had the option of providing additional blood draws and questionnaires. Prospective study blood samples were shipped either frozen or at room temperature before DNA extraction. Trimming takes 7 bases from V and 5 bases from J, and the germline ends sit 15 bases apart. Including the terminal cysteine and phenylalanine, the CDR3 comprises 13 residues. The CDR3 DNA has 39 bases and is translated from base 1. Via the germline V gene, CDR1 is SGHTA and CDR2 FQGNSA.

Recombination connected TRBV7-2 to TRBJ2-7; the D gene is possibly TRBD2, with 6 bases matching. The clonotype comes from a woman between 40 and 55 years old with acute COVID-19. The sequenced sample was PBMCs or T cells enriched from blood (not recorded which). The CDR3 protein: CASKDYLPDEQYF. The DNA sequence is TGTGCCAGCAAGGACTATCTCCCTGACGAGCAGTACTTC.